These T cell receptor beta chains were read from a single sample in a study of CD8+CD57+ T cells in acquired aplastic anemia. TCRdb re-analysed the reads in MiXCR, keeping a single row per CDR3 protein. The data contain hundreds of thousands of distinct CDR3 sequences, about a third of them singletons. The sample taken for sequencing was sorted CD4+, CD8+, or CD8+CD57+ T cells (not recorded which) from PBMCs. The receptors here all came from a human donor with aplastic anemia. The CDR3 runs from the conserved cysteine through the conserved F or W. D genes are given only for firm matches. The size of a clone is reported for some rows only, either as once, few or many, or as a class for expanded clones.

d_call clone_size j_call v_call cdr3_aa cdr3_nt
- - TRBJ1-2 TRBV10-3 CASSDPGRTYGYTF TGTGCCAGCAGTGACCCGGGACGGACCTATGGCTACACCTTC
- many TRBJ1-6 TRBV20-1 CSAPPGGFDSPLHF TGCAGTGCTCCCCCGGGGGGTTTTGATTCACCCCTCCACTTT
- few TRBJ1-2 TRBV29-1 CSVEDGPHLNYGYTF TGCAGCGTTGAAGACGGCCCGCACCTTAACTATGGCTACACCTTC
- few TRBJ1-1 TRBV7-2 CASSLVPGLSSEAFF TGTGCCAGCAGCTTAGTCCCAGGTCTATCTTCTGAAGCTTTCTTT
TRBD1 many TRBJ1-2 TRBV29-1 CSVDRTGAIGYGYTF TGCAGCGTAGACAGGACAGGGGCCATCGGATATGGCTACACCTTC
- many TRBJ2-4 TRBV29-1 CSVETVAKNIQYF TGCAGCGTTGAGACCGTAGCCAAAAACATTCAGTACTTC
- - TRBJ1-3 TRBV19 CASSTRAGNTIYF TGTGCCAGTAGTACGCGGGCTGGAAACACCATATATTTT
TRBD2 many TRBJ2-1 TRBV20-1 CSASGTSINEQFF TGCAGTGCTTCCGGGACTAGTATCAATGAGCAGTTCTTC
- - TRBJ1-2 TRBV3-1 CASTGDTNYGYTF TGTGCCAGCACCGGGGATACTAACTATGGCTACACCTTC
TRBD2 - TRBJ2-7 TRBV9 CASSPSGGDYEQYF TGTGCCAGCAGCCCTAGCGGGGGGGATTACGAGCAGTACTTC
- - TRBJ2-7 TRBV9 CASSVGGAVPEQYF TGTGCCAGCAGCGTAGGGGGGGCGGTCCCCGAGCAGTACTTC
- once TRBJ2-1 TRBV6-4 CASIKAIEQFF TGTGCCAGTATAAAGGCGATTGAGCAGTTCTTC
- many TRBJ2-7 TRBV19 CASSIDLGGEQYF TGTGCCAGTAGTATAGATCTCGGGGGCGAGCAGTACTTC
- - TRBJ2-5 TRBV5-4 CASSPMGGLQETQYF TGTGCCAGCAGCCCCATGGGCGGGCTACAAGAGACCCAGTACTTC
TRBD1 many TRBJ1-5 TRBV5-8 CASRGGQGDQPQHF TGTGCCAGCAGAGGGGGACAGGGCGATCAGCCCCAGCATTTT
- - TRBJ2-3 TRBV5-1 CAGRQESTDTQYF TGCGCCGGCCGACAGGAGAGCACAGATACGCAGTATTTT
- - TRBJ2-5 TRBV7-4 CASSLATGEETQYF TGTGCCAGCAGCTTGGCGACAGGAGAAGAGACCCAGTACTTC
- - TRBJ2-7 TRBV5-8 CASSLAIGTLEQYF TGTGCCAGCAGCTTGGCGATAGGGACTCTCGAGCAGTACTTC
- many TRBJ1-3 TRBV10-3 CAISESSQLGSGNTIYF TGTGCCATCAGTGAGTCTAGCCAGCTAGGCTCTGGAAACACCATATATTTT
TRBD2 - TRBJ2-3 TRBV20-1 CSASPLAGVVGTDTQYF TGCAGTGCTAGTCCCCTAGCGGGAGTCGTAGGCACAGATACGCAGTATTTT
- - TRBJ1-2 TRBV29-1 CSVDLGLATF TGCAGCGTTGATCTGGGGTTGGCCACCTTC
TRBD1 many TRBJ1-2 TRBV12-3/TRBV12-4 CASSLGQGPYGYTF TGTGCCAGCAGTCTCGGACAGGGCCCCTATGGCTACACCTTC
- once TRBJ2-7 TRBV25-1 CASSASRRGDYEQYF TGTGCCAGCAGTGCTAGCCGGAGGGGGGACTACGAGCAGTACTTC
TRBD1 - TRBJ2-7 TRBV6-1 CASSSRNRGPDVYEQYF TGTGCCAGCAGTAGCCGTAACAGGGGGCCCGACGTCTACGAGCAGTACTTC
TRBD1 many TRBJ1-2 TRBV6-4 CASSGQGRNYGYTF TGTGCCAGCAGCGGACAGGGGAGGAACTATGGCTACACCTTC
TRBD1 few TRBJ1-6 TRBV6-1 CASKIRDSNSPLHF TGTGCCAGCAAAATCCGGGACAGCAATTCACCCCTCCACTTT
- many TRBJ1-5 TRBV15 CATSSINQPQHF TGTGCCACCAGCAGTATTAATCAGCCCCAGCATTTT
TRBD1 many TRBJ1-1 TRBV2 CASSASGTARAFF TGTGCCAGCAGTGCGTCCGGGACAGCCAGAGCTTTCTTT
- - TRBJ2-1 TRBV5-4 CASSLAVTGAYNEQFF TGTGCCAGCAGCTTGGCGGTGACTGGAGCCTACAATGAGCAGTTCTTC
TRBD2 - TRBJ2-1 TRBV5-1 CASSPGLDNEQFF TGCGCCAGCAGCCCCGGACTAGACAATGAGCAGTTCTTC
TRBD1 few TRBJ1-4 TRBV10-3 CASSDSAGGEKLFF TGTGCCAGCAGTGACTCGGCAGGGGGGGAAAAACTGTTTTTT
- - TRBJ1-2 TRBV24-1 CATSDEPRERANGYTF TGTGCCACCAGTGACGAACCCCGGGAAAGGGCTAATGGCTACACCTTC
- - TRBJ1-3 TRBV15 CATSSEAGIGNTIYF TGTGCCACCAGCAGTGAAGCGGGGATTGGAAACACCATATATTTT
- many TRBJ1-2 TRBV19 CASSNTGNGYTF TGTGCCAGTAGTAATACAGGGAATGGCTACACCTTC
- many TRBJ2-7 TRBV20-1 CSASLQGDEQYF TGCAGTGCTAGTTTGCAGGGAGACGAGCAGTACTTC
TRBD1 many TRBJ1-5 TRBV15 CATSRGGGQGAFQPQHF TGTGCCACCAGCAGAGGGGGGGGACAGGGGGCCTTTCAGCCCCAGCATTTT
TRBD1 - TRBJ2-7 TRBV4-3 CASSQDGGQGFYEQYF TGCGCCAGCAGCCAAGATGGGGGACAGGGGTTCTACGAGCAGTACTTC
TRBD1 - TRBJ2-7 TRBV20-1 CSASSPGQGDYEQYF TGCAGTGCCAGCTCGCCAGGACAGGGCGACTACGAGCAGTACTTC
- - TRBJ2-7 TRBV7-2 CASSPKGKEQYF TGTGCCAGCAGCCCGAAGGGGAAAGAGCAGTACTTC
- - TRBJ2-5 TRBV7-2 CASSPAIETQYF TGTGCCAGCAGCCCAGCGATAGAGACCCAGTACTTC
- few TRBJ2-3 TRBV12-3/TRBV12-4 CASSSWGGTDTQYF TGTGCCAGCAGTTCGTGGGGGGGCACAGATACGCAGTATTTT
- - TRBJ2-7 TRBV19 CASSPTDPPTYEQYF TGTGCCAGTAGCCCTACGGACCCCCCAACCTACGAGCAGTACTTC
TRBD1 - TRBJ1-5 TRBV2 CASSAATGIGNQPQHF TGTGCCAGCAGTGCAGCGACAGGGATTGGCAATCAGCCCCAGCATTTT
- many TRBJ2-7 TRBV11-2 CASSLSVHEQYF TGTGCCAGCAGCTTGAGTGTCCACGAGCAGTACTTC
TRBD1 many TRBJ1-2 TRBV6-1 CASRKTGTYGYTF TGTGCCAGCAGAAAGACAGGGACCTATGGCTACACCTTC
TRBD1 many TRBJ2-6 TRBV19 CASRATGGMAGANVLTF TGTGCCAGTAGGGCGACAGGGGGCATGGCTGGGGCCAACGTCCTGACTTTC
TRBD2 few TRBJ2-7 TRBV7-8 CASSLAFSGGLSSYEQYF TGTGCCAGCAGCTTAGCGTTTAGCGGGGGCCTGAGCTCCTACGAGCAGTACTTC